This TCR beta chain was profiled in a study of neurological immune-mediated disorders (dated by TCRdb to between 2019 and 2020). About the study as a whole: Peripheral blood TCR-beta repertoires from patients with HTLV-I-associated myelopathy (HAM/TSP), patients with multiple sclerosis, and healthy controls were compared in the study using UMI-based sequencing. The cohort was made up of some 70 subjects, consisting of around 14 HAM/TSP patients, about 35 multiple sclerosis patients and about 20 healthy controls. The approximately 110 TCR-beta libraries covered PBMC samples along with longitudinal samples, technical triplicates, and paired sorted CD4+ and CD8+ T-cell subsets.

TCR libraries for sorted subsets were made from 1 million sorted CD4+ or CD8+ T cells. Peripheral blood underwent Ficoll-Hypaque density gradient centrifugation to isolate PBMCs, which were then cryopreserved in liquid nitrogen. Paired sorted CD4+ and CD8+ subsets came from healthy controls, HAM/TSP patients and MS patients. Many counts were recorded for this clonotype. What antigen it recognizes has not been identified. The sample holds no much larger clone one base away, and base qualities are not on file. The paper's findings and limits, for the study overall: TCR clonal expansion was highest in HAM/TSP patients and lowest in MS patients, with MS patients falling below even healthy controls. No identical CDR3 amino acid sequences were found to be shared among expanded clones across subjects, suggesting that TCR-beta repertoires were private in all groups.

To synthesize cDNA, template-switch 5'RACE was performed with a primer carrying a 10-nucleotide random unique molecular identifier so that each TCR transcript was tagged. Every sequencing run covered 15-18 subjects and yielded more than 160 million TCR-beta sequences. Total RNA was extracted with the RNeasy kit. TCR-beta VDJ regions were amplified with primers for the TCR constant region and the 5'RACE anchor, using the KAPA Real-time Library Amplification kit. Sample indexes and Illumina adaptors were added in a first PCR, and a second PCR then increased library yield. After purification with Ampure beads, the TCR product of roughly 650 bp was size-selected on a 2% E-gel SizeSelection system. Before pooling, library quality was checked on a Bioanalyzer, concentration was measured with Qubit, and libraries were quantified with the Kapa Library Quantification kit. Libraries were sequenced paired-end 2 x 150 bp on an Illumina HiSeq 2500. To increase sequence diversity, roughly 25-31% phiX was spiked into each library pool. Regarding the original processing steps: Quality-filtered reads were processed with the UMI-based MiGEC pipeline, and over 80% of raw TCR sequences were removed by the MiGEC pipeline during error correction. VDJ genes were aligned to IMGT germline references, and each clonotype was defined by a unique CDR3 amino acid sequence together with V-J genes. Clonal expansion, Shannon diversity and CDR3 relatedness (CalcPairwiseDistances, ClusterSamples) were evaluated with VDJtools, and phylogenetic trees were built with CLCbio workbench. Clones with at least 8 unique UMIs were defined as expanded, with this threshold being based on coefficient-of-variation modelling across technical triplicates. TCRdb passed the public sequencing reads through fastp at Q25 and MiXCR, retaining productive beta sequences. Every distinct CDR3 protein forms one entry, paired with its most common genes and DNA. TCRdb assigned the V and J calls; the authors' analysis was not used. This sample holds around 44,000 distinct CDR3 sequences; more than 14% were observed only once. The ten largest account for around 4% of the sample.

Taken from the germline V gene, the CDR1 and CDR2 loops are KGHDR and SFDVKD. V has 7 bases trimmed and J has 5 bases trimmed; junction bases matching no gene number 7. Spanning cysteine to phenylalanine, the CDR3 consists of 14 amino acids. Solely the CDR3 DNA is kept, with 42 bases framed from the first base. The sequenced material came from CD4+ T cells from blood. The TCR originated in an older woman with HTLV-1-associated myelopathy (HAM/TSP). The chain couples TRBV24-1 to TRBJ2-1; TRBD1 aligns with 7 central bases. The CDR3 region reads CATSPGTEDNEQFF. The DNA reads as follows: TGTGCCACCAGCCCCGGGACAGAAGACAATGAGCAGTTCTTC.